A selection of T cell receptor beta chains follows, all from one sample in a study of OX40 agonist ivuxolimab in advanced cancers. Clones were read by immunoSEQ multiplex PCR, and TCRdb kept only the in-frame ones, dropping some. The sample contains over 100,000 clones, more than 80% of which appear only once. Sequences were derived from CD4+ or CD8+ T cells sorted from blood, sampled in a trial of the OX40 agonist ivuxolimab. The receptor source for this set is an adult with an advanced solid tumor such as melanoma, head and neck, liver or kidney cancer. CDR3s include the opening cysteine and the closing phenylalanine or tryptophan. Clone size appears in some rows only: once, few, many, or a class for an expanded clone.

v_call,j_call,clone_size,cdr3_aa
TRBV5-6,TRBJ1-4,NA,CASSFGLSPNEKLFF
TRBV27,TRBJ2-7,NA,CASSPRIAHEQYF
TRBV6-5,TRBJ1-5,NA,CASRADRGQPQHF
TRBV5-4,TRBJ1-1,few,CASSRGQNTEAFF
TRBV19,TRBJ1-2,once,CASSTGTAEIYGYTF
TRBV28,TRBJ2-7,NA,CASTLGDRKLHEQYF
TRBV5-8,TRBJ1-5,NA,CATSGGSSNQPQHF
TRBV5-8,TRBJ2-3,NA,CASSVGTDTDTQYF
TRBV6-5,TRBJ1-2,NA,CASSYLQGGYYGYTF
TRBV2,TRBJ1-2,NA,CASSDPTGGDYGYTF
TRBV30,TRBJ2-3,few,CAWSSGLAGGPDTDTQYF
TRBV6-5,TRBJ1-2,NA,CASSSETGRYGYTF
TRBV30,TRBJ1-2,NA,CSLAGLNYGYTF
TRBV19,TRBJ2-1,NA,CASSIFVEGAEQFF
TRBV10-3,TRBJ2-3,NA,CAISDREATDTQYF
TRBV10-3,TRBJ2-1,NA,CAIKGGGGSYNEQFF
TRBV6-6,TRBJ2-2,NA,CASSLYRELFF
TRBV27,TRBJ1-1,NA,CASSPWTDINTEAFF
TRBV30,TRBJ1-3,NA,CAWGQAYSGNTIYF
TRBV6-5,TRBJ2-7,NA,CASTQEGASYEQYF
TRBV28,TRBJ1-2,NA,CASSFRPNYGYTF
TRBV6-5,TRBJ2-7,NA,CASSYGDSRYEQYF
TRBV7-9,TRBJ1-5,once,CASSFQDSNQPQHF
TRBV19,TRBJ2-2,NA,CASSSHMGDTGELFF
TRBV6-6,TRBJ1-4,NA,CASSTGEKLFF
TRBV29-1,TRBJ2-1,NA,CSVESSYEQFF
TRBV4-3,TRBJ1-6,NA,CASSRGLNSPLHF
TRBV4-2,TRBJ2-7,once,CASSQVGSGGAWEQYF
TRBV28,TRBJ1-5,NA,CASSLWSGQGMGQPQHF
TRBV6-5,TRBJ2-7,NA,CASSSQGVSAYEQYF
TRBV7-2,TRBJ1-5,NA,CASSSQGAGQPQHF
TRBV6-5,TRBJ2-6,NA,CASSGGISGANVLTF
TRBV30,TRBJ2-4,NA,CAWTWGDSTVQYF
TRBV7-9,TRBJ2-7,NA,CASSYSGVVEQYF
TRBV4-3,TRBJ2-3,NA,CASSGREFPSTDTQYF
TRBV10-1,TRBJ1-4,NA,CASSTGATNEKLFF
TRBV7-9,TRBJ1-5,NA,CASSLGKGVDRVNQPQHF
TRBV6-5,TRBJ2-7,NA,CASSYSGPPYEQYF
TRBV2,TRBJ2-7,NA,CASLTSRMSSYEQYF
TRBV11-2,TRBJ2-5,NA,CASSLVSRETQYF
TRBV28,TRBJ1-1,NA,CASSLGQVNTEAFF
TRBV10-3,TRBJ2-6,NA,CATSGGALGGANVLTF
TRBV6-5,TRBJ2-1,NA,CASSQGQGLRNEQFF
TRBV19,TRBJ1-2,NA,CASSPTGGRSYGYTF
TRBV18,TRBJ1-2,few,CASSPGQGNYGYTF
TRBV6-1,TRBJ1-4,once,CASSAQTGVGEKLFF